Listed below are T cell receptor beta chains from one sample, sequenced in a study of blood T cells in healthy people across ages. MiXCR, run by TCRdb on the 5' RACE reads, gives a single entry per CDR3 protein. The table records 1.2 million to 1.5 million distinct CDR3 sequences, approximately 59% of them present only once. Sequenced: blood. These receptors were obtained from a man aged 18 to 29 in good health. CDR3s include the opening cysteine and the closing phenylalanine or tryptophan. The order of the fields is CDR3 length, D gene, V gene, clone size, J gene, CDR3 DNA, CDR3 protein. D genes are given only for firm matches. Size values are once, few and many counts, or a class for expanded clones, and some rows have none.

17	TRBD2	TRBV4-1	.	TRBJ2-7	TGCGCCAGCAGCCAAGATTATGCGGGAGGGGCGATCTACGAGCAGTACTTC	CASSQDYAGGAIYEQYF
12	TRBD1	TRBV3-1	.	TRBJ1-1	TGTGCCAGCGGAATCGACAGGGCTGAAGCTTTCTTT	CASGIDRAEAFF
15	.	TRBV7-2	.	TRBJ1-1	TGTGCCAGCAGCCCGACCGACAGCCTGAACACTGAAGCTTTCTTT	CASSPTDSLNTEAFF
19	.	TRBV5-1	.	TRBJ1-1	TGCGCCAGCAGCTTGAGGGTTTTGTCCGCGAGCAACCTGGGGACTGAAGCTTTCTTT	CASSLRVLSASNLGTEAFF
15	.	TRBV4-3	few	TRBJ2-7	TGCGCCAGCAGCCAAGAGAGGGACGGCTTCTACGAGCAGTACTTC	CASSQERDGFYEQYF
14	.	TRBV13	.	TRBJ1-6	TGTGCCAGCAGCTCCCCGGGGGTAAGATCACCCCTCCACTTT	CASSSPGVRSPLHF
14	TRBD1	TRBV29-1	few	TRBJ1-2	TGCAGCTCCACGACCGGGACAGGGGTGTATGGCTACACCTTC	CSSTTGTGVYGYTF
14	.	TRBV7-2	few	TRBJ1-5	TGTGCCAGCAGCCAGGGCACAGTAAATCAGCCCCAGCATTTT	CASSQGTVNQPQHF
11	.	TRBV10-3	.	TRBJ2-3	TGTGCCATCAGGTGGGGGGATACGCAGTATTTT	CAIRWGDTQYF
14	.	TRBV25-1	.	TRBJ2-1	TGTGCCAGCAGTGTACCGGGACTGTACAATGAGCAGTTCTTC	CASSVPGLYNEQFF
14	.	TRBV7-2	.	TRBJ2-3	TGTGCCAGCAGCTCTAGACGGGTCACAGATACGCAGTATTTT	CASSSRRVTDTQYF
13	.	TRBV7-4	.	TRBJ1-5	TGTGCCAGCAGCGATAGACGGGGGCAGCCCCAGCATTTT	CASSDRRGQPQHF
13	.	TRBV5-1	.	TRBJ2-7	TGCGCCAGCAGCTTTACCGTCACGGGGGAGCAGTACTTC	CASSFTVTGEQYF
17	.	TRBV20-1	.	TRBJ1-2	TGCAGTGCTAGACTTGGCGGACAGAGTTTGATGAACTACGGCTACACCTTC	CSARLGGQSLMNYGYTF
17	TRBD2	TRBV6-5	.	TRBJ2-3	TGTGCCAGCAGTTACTCGGCTAGCGGATCTAGCACAGATACGCAGTATTTT	CASSYSASGSSTDTQYF
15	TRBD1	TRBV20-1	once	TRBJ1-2	TGCAGTGCTGGCTCCGGGACAGGTTACGTCTATGGCTACACCTTC	CSAGSGTGYVYGYTF
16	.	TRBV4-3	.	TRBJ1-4	TGCGCCAGCAGCCGGGACGGTGGAGCCTTTAATGAAAAACTGTTTTTT	CASSRDGGAFNEKLFF
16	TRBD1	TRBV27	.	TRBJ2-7	TGTGCCAGCAGTTTATGGACAGGGGGCCCCCCCTACGAGCAGTACTTC	CASSLWTGGPPYEQYF
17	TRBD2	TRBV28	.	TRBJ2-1	TGTGCCGGCAGTTTGTGGGGGCTAGCGGGTGTGGTAAATGAGCAGTTCTTC	CAGSLWGLAGVVNEQFF
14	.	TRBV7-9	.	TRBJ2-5	TGTACCAGCAGCCAACCTGGCGGGGTAGAGACCCAGTACTTC	CTSSQPGGVETQYF
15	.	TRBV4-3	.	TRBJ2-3	TGCGCCCGCAGCCAAGCGAGGGGGGTCACAGATACGCAGTATTTT	CARSQARGVTDTQYF
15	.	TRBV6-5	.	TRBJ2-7	TGTGCCAGCAGCCCCGACATAGTCCGGCCCTACGAGCAGTACTTC	CASSPDIVRPYEQYF
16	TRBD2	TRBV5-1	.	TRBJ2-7	TGCGCCAGCAGCCGCTCGACTAGCGGGGGCTCCTACGAGCAGTACTTC	CASSRSTSGGSYEQYF
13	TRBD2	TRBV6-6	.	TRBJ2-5	TGTGCCAGCAGTTTTAGCGGGTTTGAGACCCAGTACTTC	CASSFSGFETQYF
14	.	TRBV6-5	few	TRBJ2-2	TGTGCCAGCAGTTACTCGACCAGCATCGGGGAGCTGTTTTTT	CASSYSTSIGELFF
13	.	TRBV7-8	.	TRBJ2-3	TGTGCCAGCACCATGGCACGGCGAGGTACGCAGTATTTT	CASTMARRGTQYF
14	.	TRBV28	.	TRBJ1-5	TGTGCCAGCAAGAAAGGGGGGATCAATCAGCCCCAGCATTTT	CASKKGGINQPQHF
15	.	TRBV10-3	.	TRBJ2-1	TGTGCCATCAGTGAAAGGGCGGAGGACTACAATGAGCAGTTCTTC	CAISERAEDYNEQFF
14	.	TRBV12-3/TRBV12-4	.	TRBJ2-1	TGTGCCAGCAGTTTAAGCAGGGTAGCATATGAGCAGTTCTTC	CASSLSRVAYEQFF
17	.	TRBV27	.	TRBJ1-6	TGTGCCAGCAGTTTAGGCACGGACCCTAGGTTCGGGTCACCCCTCCACTTT	CASSLGTDPRFGSPLHF
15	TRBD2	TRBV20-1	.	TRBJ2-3	TGCAGTGCGAATATACTAGCGGGGTCAACAGATACGCAGTATTTT	CSANILAGSTDTQYF
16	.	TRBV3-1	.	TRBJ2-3	TGTGCCAGCAGCCACCGACTAAACCCTAGCACAGATACGCAGTATTTT	CASSHRLNPSTDTQYF
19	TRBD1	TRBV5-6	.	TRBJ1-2	TGTGCCAGCAGCTCAGGGGCCCGGGACAGGGGCCCCAGGGACTATGGCTACACCTTC	CASSSGARDRGPRDYGYTF
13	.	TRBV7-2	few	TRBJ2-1	TGTGCCAGCTCTCTTCAGTTTTACAATGAGCAGTTCTTC	CASSLQFYNEQFF
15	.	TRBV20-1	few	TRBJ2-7	TGCAGTGCTAGACCTACCGGACAAGGGCCCTACGAGCAGTACTTC	CSARPTGQGPYEQYF
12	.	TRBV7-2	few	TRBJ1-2	TGTGCCAGCAGCTTAGTTGATGGAGGCTACACCTTC	CASSLVDGGYTF
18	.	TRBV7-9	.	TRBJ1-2	TGTGCCAGCAGCTTATTAACCGGGGGGCCAGATAATTATTATGGCTACACCTTC	CASSLLTGGPDNYYGYTF
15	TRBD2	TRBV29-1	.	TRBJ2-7	TGCAGCGTTTTGATAGGACTAGCGGGAGAGGGCGAGCAGTACTTC	CSVLIGLAGEGEQYF
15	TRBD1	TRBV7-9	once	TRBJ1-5	TGTGCCAGCAGCCAAACACAGGGGGCGGATCAGCCCCAGCATTTT	CASSQTQGADQPQHF
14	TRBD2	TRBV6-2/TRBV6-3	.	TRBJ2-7	TGTGCCAGCATCGGACTAGCGGGGGCATACGAGCAGTACTTC	CASIGLAGAYEQYF
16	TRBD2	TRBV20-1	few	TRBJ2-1	TGCAGTGCTAGACCTCCAGGGACTAGCGGGAACGGAGAGCAGTTCTTC	CSARPPGTSGNGEQFF
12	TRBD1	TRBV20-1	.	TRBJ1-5	TGCACAACAGGGGATAGCAATCAGCCCCAGCATTTT	CTTGDSNQPQHF
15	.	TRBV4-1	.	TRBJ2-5	TGCGCCAGCAGCCCTGAGTTAGCAACACAAGAGACCCAGTACTTC	CASSPELATQETQYF
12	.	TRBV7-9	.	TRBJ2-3	TGTGCCAGCAGCGAACCGGGTAATACGCAGTATTTT	CASSEPGNTQYF
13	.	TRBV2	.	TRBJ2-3	TGTGCCAGCATTGGGGAGGTTACAGATACGCAGTATTTT	CASIGEVTDTQYF
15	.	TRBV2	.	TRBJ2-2	TGTGCCAGCAGTGATAGAGGGCTTGGCACCGGGGAGCTGTTTTTT	CASSDRGLGTGELFF
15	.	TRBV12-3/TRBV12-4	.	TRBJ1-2	TGTGCCAGAAAGGGGGAAGGTGGCCCCAACTATGGCTACACCTTC	CARKGEGGPNYGYTF
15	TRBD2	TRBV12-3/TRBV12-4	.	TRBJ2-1	TGTGCCAGCAGTTGGACTAGCAGAAGCTACAATGAGCAGTTCTTC	CASSWTSRSYNEQFF
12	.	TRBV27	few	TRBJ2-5	TGTGCCAGCAGTTGGGGGACCGGGACCCAGTACTTC	CASSWGTGTQYF
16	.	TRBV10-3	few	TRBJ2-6	TGTGCCATCAGTGAGTCGGGGGTCGTCCTGACCAACGTCCTGACTTTC	CAISESGVVLTNVLTF
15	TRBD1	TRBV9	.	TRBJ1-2	TGTGCCAGCAGCTACCACGGGACAGGGTCTATTGGCTACACCTTC	CASSYHGTGSIGYTF
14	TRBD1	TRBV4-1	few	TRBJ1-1	TGCGCCAGCAGCCCGACAGGGTTGAACACTGAAGCTTTCTTT	CASSPTGLNTEAFF
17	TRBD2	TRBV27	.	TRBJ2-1	TGTGCCAGCAGTTTCAGCGGGGGGCCGAAACCGTACAATGAGCAGTTCTTC	CASSFSGGPKPYNEQFF
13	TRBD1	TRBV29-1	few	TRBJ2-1	TGCAGCGCGCACAGGGGGCCCAACAATGAGCAGTTCTTC	CSAHRGPNNEQFF
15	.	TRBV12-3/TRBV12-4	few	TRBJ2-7	TGTGCCAGCAGTACTAGGGACATACCAAGCTACGAGCAGTACTTC	CASSTRDIPSYEQYF